A selection of T cell receptor beta chains follows, all from one sample in a study of shared clonotypes between healthy human individuals. The data were produced by immunoSEQ multiplex PCR, yet TCRdb's version contains in-frame clones alone and is incomplete. The sample lists about 490,000 clones, roughly 85% occurring once. Sequenced material: PBMCs. The receptors shown here come from a woman aged 40 to 50 in good health. Some clones in this sample may be carry-over from other donors' samples. The CDR3 runs from the conserved cysteine through the conserved F or W. A D gene is named only where the DNA matches it firmly. Expanded clones are given a class, and other clones once, few, many or no size at all.

V	D	size	J	DNA	CDR3
TRBV6-5	.	.	TRBJ1-3	TGTGCCAGCAGTTATAGCCTCTCTGGAAACACCATATATTTT	CASSYSLSGNTIYF
TRBV7-9	.	once	TRBJ1-5	TGTGCCAGCAGCTCGATGGGGTCCAATCAGCCCCAGCATTTT	CASSSMGSNQPQHF
TRBV28	.	.	TRBJ1-2	TGTGCCAGCACCCCAATCTGGGGGACTGACTATGGCTACACCTTC	CASTPIWGTDYGYTF
TRBV9	.	.	TRBJ1-4	TGTGCCAGCAGCGCAAGTCTATATGATAATGAAAAACTGTTTTTT	CASSASLYDNEKLFF
TRBV6-5	.	.	TRBJ1-4	TGTGCCAGCAGTTGGGGGGCGAGAGAAAAACTGTTTTTT	CASSWGAREKLFF
TRBV2	TRBD1	.	TRBJ1-2	TGTGCCAGCAGTTACACAGGGGGGCTTGGCTACACCTTC	CASSYTGGLGYTF
TRBV6-6	TRBD2	once	TRBJ2-1	TGTGCCAGCAGTCAAGATAGCGGGAGAAGAGGTGAGCAGTTCTTC	CASSQDSGRRGEQFF
TRBV6-1	.	once	TRBJ2-2	TGTGCCAGCCGTTGGCTAGTGGGTAACACCGGGGAGCTGTTTTTT	CASRWLVGNTGELFF
TRBV5-4	.	.	TRBJ2-4	TGTGCCAGCAGGGACAGTAAAAACATTCAGTACTTC	CASRDSKNIQYF
TRBV5-1	.	.	TRBJ1-2	TGCGCCAGCAGCTTGGACACGGGGGTCTATGGCTACACCTTC	CASSLDTGVYGYTF
TRBV29-1	TRBD1	few	TRBJ1-2	TGCAGCGTAGATAAACAGGGGGTGAAAGGCTACACCTTC	CSVDKQGVKGYTF
TRBV5-1	TRBD2	few	TRBJ2-3	TGCGCCAGCAGTTTGGGCGGGAGACGTGGAGATACGCAGTATTTT	CASSLGGRRGDTQYF
TRBV7-9	TRBD1	.	TRBJ2-3	TGTGCCAGCAGCCCGAAGACAGGGGGTTGGACAGATACGCAGTATTTT	CASSPKTGGWTDTQYF
TRBV7-2	TRBD2	.	TRBJ2-2	TGTGCCAGCAGCGGGCCGGGACTATCCGGGGAGCTGTTTTTT	CASSGPGLSGELFF
TRBV6-4	.	.	TRBJ2-2	TGTGCCAGCAGTGCGGAGGGGGCGAACACCGGGGAGCTGTTTTTT	CASSAEGANTGELFF
TRBV28	.	few	TRBJ2-3	TGTGCCAGCAGTTTAGGGGTAGCCCTACTCCGCACAGATACGCAGTATTTT	CASSLGVALLRTDTQYF
TRBV30	TRBD1	.	TRBJ2-7	TGTGCCTGGAGTGTCGCAGGGGGCGGCTACGAGCAGTACTTC	CAWSVAGGGYEQYF
TRBV5-1	.	few	TRBJ1-5	TGCGCCAGCAGCTTTATTCCAGGGGACAATCAGCCCCAGCATTTT	CASSFIPGDNQPQHF
TRBV27	.	.	TRBJ1-4	TGTGCCAGCAGTTATCGGCGGGATGAAAAACTGTTTTTT	CASSYRRDEKLFF
TRBV9	TRBD1	few	TRBJ1-3	TGTGCCAGCAGCGCATTACCCAGGGGGGACACCATATATTTT	CASSALPRGDTIYF
TRBV9	TRBD2	few	TRBJ2-1	TGTGCCAGCAGCGTAGGACTAGCGGGAGGGAGAAATGAGCAGTTCTTC	CASSVGLAGGRNEQFF
TRBV30	TRBD2	few	TRBJ2-7	TGTGCCTGGAGCCCGGGACTAGCGGGTGGGAGGCTGTACTTC	CAWSPGLAGGRLYF
TRBV28	.	.	TRBJ1-2	TGTGCCAGCAGTTTAGACCACAGGGTTGACTATGGCTACACCTTC	CASSLDHRVDYGYTF
TRBV28	.	.	TRBJ2-7	TGTGCCAGCAGTTCTCCGGGACACTCCTACGAGCAGTACTTC	CASSSPGHSYEQYF
TRBV5-6	.	.	TRBJ2-1	TGTGCCAGCAGCAGTTACAATGAGCAGTTCTTC	CASSSYNEQFF
TRBV15	TRBD2	.	TRBJ2-3	TGTGCCACCAGCAGGCAAGGTCTAGCGGCGCCGGGGGATACGCAGTATTTT	CATSRQGLAAPGDTQYF
TRBV18	.	.	TRBJ2-7	TGTGCCAGCTCACCCTCTGTCGTGAGCTCCTACGAGCAGTACTTC	CASSPSVVSSYEQYF
TRBV15	TRBD2	.	TRBJ2-7	TGTGCCACCAGCAGAACTAGCGGAGAGGGCGAGCAGTACTTC	CATSRTSGEGEQYF
TRBV7-3	.	.	TRBJ2-1	TGTGCCAGCAGCTCCCTCGCGGGGTATAATGAGCAGTTCTTC	CASSSLAGYNEQFF
TRBV7-9	.	.	TRBJ1-1	TGTGCCAGCAGCTTAGTAGGGGTGGAGGCTGAAGCTTTCTTT	CASSLVGVEAEAFF
TRBV5-1	TRBD2	few	TRBJ2-7	TGCGCCAGCAGCGTAGGCGGACTAGCGGGATCAAGAACCTACGAGCAGTACTTC	CASSVGGLAGSRTYEQYF
TRBV11-2	.	.	TRBJ2-1	TGTGCCAGCAGCTTAGCTAGCGACAATGAGCAGTTCTTC	CASSLASDNEQFF
TRBV5-1	.	.	TRBJ1-2	TGCGCCAGCAGCTTGGATGGCAGTAACTATGGCTACACCTTC	CASSLDGSNYGYTF
TRBV28	.	once	TRBJ2-2	TGTGCCAGCAGTTCCCCCCCCCAGGGAACCGGGGAGCTGTTTTTT	CASSSPPQGTGELFF
TRBV28	TRBD2	.	TRBJ2-3	TGTGCCAGCAGTTTATTGGCGGGAGGGTCCACAGATACGCAGTATTTT	CASSLLAGGSTDTQYF
TRBV18	.	few	TRBJ2-3	TGTGCCAGCTCACCACCGGGGGTATATACGCAGTATTTT	CASSPPGVYTQYF
TRBV28	.	.	TRBJ1-5	TGTGCCACCAGGGTCGCGGTCCAGCCCCAGCATTTT	CATRVAVQPQHF
TRBV2	.	once	TRBJ2-6	TGTGCCAGCAGAGAGGGAGTGTCTGGGGCCAACGTCCTGACTTTC	CASREGVSGANVLTF
TRBV21-1	.	.	TRBJ1-3	TGTGCCAGCAGCAAGACTGACCGCTCTGGAAACACCATATATTTT	CASSKTDRSGNTIYF
TRBV21-1	.	.	TRBJ1-1	TGTGCCAGCAGCACCCCGACGGGGGAATCCAACACTGAAGCTTTCTTT	CASSTPTGESNTEAFF
TRBV30	TRBD2	.	TRBJ2-7	TGTGCCTGGAGTGTAACTAGCGGGTGGTCCTACGAGCAGTACTTC	CAWSVTSGWSYEQYF
TRBV7-8	TRBD1	.	TRBJ1-1	TGTGCCAGCAGCTCCTGGACAGGGCAGAACACTGAAGCTTTCTTT	CASSSWTGQNTEAFF
TRBV28	.	.	TRBJ1-1	TGTGCCAGCAGTTTGCCACAGGTCGCGGCTGAAGCTTTCTTT	CASSLPQVAAEAFF
TRBV7-4	.	.	TRBJ1-5	TGTGCCAGCGGGCGGAGCAATCAGCCCCAGCATTTT	CASGRSNQPQHF